This entry concerns a single T cell receptor beta chain. Its antigen is currently unknown. The sample is drawn from a study of Ad26.COV2.S vaccination and SARS-CoV-2 variants. In the study overall: Donor allocation was to the COV1001 Ad26.COV2.S trial arm.

Per germline, CDR1 SGHTA and CDR2 FQGNSA. The V gene end was trimmed by 1 base and the J gene end by 6 bases; junction bases not matched to a gene: 5. The CDR3 runs to 14 residues. Treatment defined: 15 to 20 received Ad26.COV2.S at low or high dose, single or two shots; 5 received placebo; per-sample allocation not given. Following the first vaccine or placebo injection, samples were taken on day 63. In Boston, an adult donor aged 18-55 years took part. Assay used: immunoSEQ multiplex PCR; TCRdb lists only in-frame clones, some missing. The sample yields roughly 400,000 clones, 90% seen once. Whole-study findings and limits: Substantial response breadth was reportedly seen for spike-specific CD8+ and CD4+ T cells after vaccination.

Sequenced here: peripheral blood, sampled in a trial of Ad26.COV2.S vaccine versus placebo. This clonotype originated in a person aged 18-60 years who received the Ad26.COV2.S COVID-19 vaccine or a placebo. The V gene is TRBV7-2, the J gene TRBJ1-2, with 7 bases matching TRBD1. DNA for the CDR3: TGTGCCAGCAGCTTAGGTTGGGACAGTCATGGCTACACCTTC. The encoded protein is CASSLGWDSHGYTF.